These T cell receptor beta chains were read from a single sample in a study of shared clonotypes between healthy human individuals. The method was immunoSEQ multiplex PCR; TCRdb's version includes in-frame clones alone and lacks a portion of them. The table lists over a million clones, nearly 99% of them singletons. Specimen: naive CD4+ T cells sorted from blood. These receptors were obtained from a man aged 25 to 40 in good health. Both conserved end residues are part of each CDR3. The D gene is left open where the match is weak. Size is omitted from some rows. Given values are once, few, many or a class for expanded clones.

j_call d_call v_call clone_size cdr3_aa cdr3_nt
TRBJ1-5 - TRBV6-5 - CASSGTRGPNQPQHF TGTGCCAGCTCCGGGACGAGGGGCCCCAATCAGCCCCAGCATTTT
TRBJ1-1 TRBD1 TRBV19 once CASSLWPGQGATEAFF TGTGCCAGTAGTCTCTGGCCCGGGCAGGGGGCGACTGAAGCTTTCTTT
TRBJ2-7 - TRBV7-2 - CASSLSRADYEQYF TGTGCCAGCAGCTTAAGCAGGGCGGACTACGAGCAGTACTTC
TRBJ2-1 - TRBV29-1 - CSVTWRSYNEQFF TGCAGCGTCACCTGGAGATCCTACAATGAGCAGTTCTTC
TRBJ2-5 - TRBV27 - CASGQETQYF TGTGCCAGCGGACAAGAGACCCAGTACTTC
TRBJ2-1 TRBD2 TRBV15 - CATSLTSGKIEQFF TGTGCCACCAGCCTTACTAGCGGGAAGATTGAGCAGTTCTTC
TRBJ2-1 - TRBV27 - CASTPDRYNEQFF TGTGCCAGCACCCCGGACAGATACAATGAGCAGTTCTTC
TRBJ2-1 - TRBV9 - CASSVSSLGEQFF TGTGCCAGCAGCGTTTCTAGCTTGGGTGAGCAGTTCTTC
TRBJ2-5 - TRBV12-1 - CASSYVATQYF TGTGCCAGCAGCTATGTTGCGACCCAGTACTTC
TRBJ2-1 - TRBV7-3 - CASSLGGNYNEQFF TGTGCCAGCAGCTTGGGGGGTAACTACAATGAGCAGTTCTTC
TRBJ1-1 - TRBV5-1 - CASSHAAAAGATEAFF TGCGCCAGCAGCCACGCCGCGGCGGCCGGGGCGACTGAAGCTTTCTTT
TRBJ2-2 - TRBV2 - CASRLTGQNTGELFF TGTGCCAGCCGCCTAACGGGACAGAACACCGGGGAGCTGTTTTTT
TRBJ1-5 - TRBV28 - CASGTWNQPQHF TGTGCCAGCGGGACTTGGAATCAGCCCCAGCATTTT
TRBJ2-3 TRBD2 TRBV18 once CASSPPNLAGTDTQYF TGTGCCAGCTCACCACCGAATCTAGCGGGCACAGATACGCAGTATTTT
TRBJ1-1 - TRBV30 - CAWSPRGAEAFF TGTGCCTGGAGTCCACGAGGGGCTGAAGCTTTCTTT
TRBJ1-1 - TRBV18 - CASSPPDGRGTEAFF TGTGCCAGCTCACCACCTGACGGGAGGGGGACTGAAGCTTTCTTT
TRBJ2-7 - TRBV19 - CASSIVGGSYEQYF TGTGCCAGTAGTATAGTTGGCGGTTCCTACGAGCAGTACTTC
TRBJ2-2 - TRBV28 - CASRLGTLPGELFF TGTGCCAGCAGACTCGGGACACTACCCGGGGAGCTGTTTTTT
TRBJ2-1 TRBD2 TRBV7-9 once CASSLWLAGDFSYNEQFF TGTGCCAGCAGCCTGTGGCTAGCGGGAGATTTCTCCTACAATGAGCAGTTCTTC
TRBJ2-7 TRBD1 TRBV5-5 - CASSLVGRGRAYEQYF TGTGCCAGCAGCTTGGTGGGCAGGGGGCGCGCGTACGAGCAGTACTTC
TRBJ2-2 - TRBV7-2 once CASSLDGFTGELFF TGTGCCAGCAGCTTAGACGGATTCACCGGGGAGCTGTTTTTT
TRBJ2-1 TRBD2 TRBV7-9 once CASSSATSGLYEGQFF TGTGCCAGCAGCTCGGCTACTAGCGGGCTCTACGAGGGGCAGTTCTTC
TRBJ1-2 TRBD1 TRBV7-9 - CASGERQGYGYTF TGTGCCAGCGGGGAACGACAGGGTTATGGCTACACCTTC
TRBJ2-3 TRBD2 TRBV28 - CASSVIAGVVGNTQYF TGTGCCAGCAGTGTAATAGCGGGAGTGGTGGGGAATACGCAGTATTTT
TRBJ2-2 TRBD2 TRBV5-1 - CASSATSGRAGNTGELFF TGCGCCAGCAGCGCGACTAGCGGGAGGGCCGGGAACACCGGGGAGCTGTTTTTT
TRBJ1-1 - TRBV5-1 - CASSLVGLGNTEAFF TGCGCCAGCAGCTTGGTTGGTTTAGGGAACACTGAAGCTTTCTTT
TRBJ2-7 - TRBV28 - CASSFATDSYEQYF TGTGCCAGCAGTTTTGCGACAGATTCCTACGAGCAGTACTTC
TRBJ1-3 - TRBV2 - CASIKTGNTIYF TGTGCCAGCATAAAAACTGGAAACACCATATATTTT
TRBJ2-1 - TRBV28 - CASSFKGFLSEQFF TGTGCCAGCAGTTTCAAGGGATTTCTCAGTGAGCAGTTCTTC
TRBJ2-1 TRBD2 TRBV10-3 - CAISDREEGEQFF TGTGCCATCAGTGACCGGGAGGAAGGGGAGCAGTTCTTC
TRBJ2-7 TRBD2 TRBV5-1 - CASSSQSGASGPDLEYF TGCGCCAGCAGCTCCCAGTCAGGTGCTAGCGGGCCCGATCTGGAGTACTTC
TRBJ2-1 TRBD2 TRBV27 - CASSLRGGDNEQFF TGTGCCAGCAGTCTCCGTGGGGGGGACAATGAGCAGTTCTTC
TRBJ2-2 - TRBV5-4 once CASSTGQITGELFF TGTGCCAGCAGCACTGGACAGATCACCGGGGAGCTGTTTTTT
TRBJ2-5 - TRBV5-1 - CASSLEGARETQYF TGCGCCAGCAGCTTGGAAGGGGCGCGGGAGACCCAGTACTTC
TRBJ1-5 TRBD1 TRBV28 - CASTKDRGRRGNQPQHF TGTGCCAGCACCAAGGACAGGGGGCGAAGAGGTAATCAGCCCCAGCATTTT
TRBJ2-5 - TRBV10-2 - CASSSGVETQYF TGCGCCAGCAGCTCGGGCGTTGAGACCCAGTACTTC
TRBJ2-3 - TRBV9 - CASSVLGVVDTQYF TGTGCCAGCAGCGTATTGGGGGTCGTAGATACGCAGTATTTT
TRBJ2-7 TRBD2 TRBV7-8 - CASSYSLAGFREQYF TGTGCCAGCAGCTACAGTCTAGCGGGATTTCGCGAGCAGTACTTC
TRBJ1-1 TRBD1 TRBV19 - CASSTRQGQNTEAFF TGTGCCAGTAGTACAAGACAGGGACAGAACACTGAAGCTTTCTTT
TRBJ2-3 TRBD2 TRBV11-2 - CASSLVLEGRGTDTQYF TGTGCCAGCAGCTTAGTGTTAGAGGGGAGGGGAACAGATACGCAGTATTTT
TRBJ1-1 - TRBV20-1 - CRATQNTEAFF TGCAGAGCGACACAGAACACTGAAGCTTTCTTT
TRBJ2-7 TRBD2 TRBV28 - CASRTPGRGSYEQYF TGTGCCAGCAGAACCCCCGGGAGGGGTTCTTACGAGCAGTACTTC
TRBJ2-5 TRBD1 TRBV14 - CASSLLGGQGKETQYF TGTGCCAGCAGCCTACTTGGGGGACAGGGGAAAGAGACCCAGTACTTC
TRBJ1-1 - TRBV9 - CASSVGVDTEAFF TGTGCCAGCAGCGTAGGGGTGGACACTGAAGCTTTCTTT
TRBJ2-7 - TRBV27 - CASSPWNGGEQYF TGTGCCAGCAGTCCCTGGAATGGCGGCGAGCAGTACTTC